One sample yielded the 29 T cell receptor beta chains listed below, sequenced in a study of early T cells in non-severe SARS-CoV-2 infection. TCRdb processed the 5' RACE reads anew with MiXCR; each CDR3 protein has one entry. The sample consists of about 62,000 distinct CDR3 sequences, approximately 10% of them appearing once. Sequencing was performed on whole blood. The receptor set was obtained from an adult who was a healthcare worker with PCR-confirmed SARS-CoV-2 infection or an uninfected control (not recorded which).

This clonotype was seen at least ten times. The chain combines TRBV6-1 with TRBJ2-3; D perhaps matches TRBD2 (6 bases). The germline V gene encodes CDR1 MNHNS and CDR2 SASEGT. The CDR3 contains 14 residues. With 6 bases removed from V and 3 bases from J, the gap between germline ends came to 13 bases. CDR3 sequence (DNA): TGTGCCAGCAGCCTGGGAGGTGGTACAGATACGCAGTATTTT. Its protein is CASSLGGGTDTQYF.

This clonotype showed up many times. The chain joins TRBV7-3 to TRBJ2-2; D is undetermined. There are 14 residues in the CDR3. Looked up from germline, CDR1 is SGHTA and CDR2 is FQGTGA. The V end was cut by 5 bases, the J end by 9 bases, with 16 bases between. CDR3 nucleotides: TGTGCCAGCAGCCCGGAAACTGTTACGAGGGAGCTGTTTTTT. Translated: CASSPETVTRELFF.

The rearrangement links TRBV9 to TRBJ1-2; tentatively, D is TRBD1 (6 bases). Trimming left V 0 bases short and J 8 bases short, with 11 bases between. The germline V gene has CDR1 SGDLS and CDR2 YYNGEE. The CDR3 has 13 residues. In DNA, the CDR3 is TGTGCCAGCAGCGTAGAAGACAGGAGCGGCTACACCTTC. This sequence encodes CASSVEDRSGYTF.

This clonotype was picked up many times. The V call is TRBV10-3, the J call TRBJ2-7; the D gene is possibly TRBD1 (5 bases). The CDR3 is 12 residues long. Per the germline V gene, CDR1 is ENHRY and CDR2 is SYGVKD. Trimming cost V 6 bases and J 3 bases, with 9 bases left between them. In nucleotides, the CDR3 is TGTGCCATCAGCGACAGAGACTACGAGCAGTACGTC. Translation gives CAISDRDYEQYV.

In its sample, this clonotype is medium-sized (0.01 to 0.1%). The chain joins TRBV20-1 to TRBJ2-5; TRBD1 agrees at 9 bases. Germline-derived CDR1 and CDR2 are DFQATT and SNEGSKA (reference sequence). V lost 5 bases, J lost 6 bases, and 13 bases stayed unmatched. The CDR3 loop spans 15 amino acids. CDR3 loop: CSASAPQQGAKTQYF. CDR3 DNA sequence: TGCAGTGCTTCCGCGCCCCAACAGGGGGCAAAGACCCAGTACTTC.

This chain links TRBV6-1 with TRBJ2-7, with D possibly TRBD1 on 6 matching bases. CDR3 size: 15 residues. Looked up from germline, CDR1 is MNHNS and CDR2 is SASEGT. Deletions cut 4 bases from V and 3 bases from J, with 16 bases between. CDR3 in DNA: TGTGCCAGCAGTGTACAGGGCTTACCCTTCTACGAGCAGTACGTC. This translates into CASSVQGLPFYEQYV.

The table lists this clonotype with a few counts. V and J are TRBV5-8 and TRBJ2-5; a possible D gene is TRBD1 (5 bases). Trimming removed 2 bases from V and 2 bases from J, with 7 bases in between. CDR3 length equals 13 residues. Per germline, CDR1 SGHTS and CDR2 YDEGEE. CDR3 residues: CASSFDRQETQYF. For the CDR3, the DNA is TGTGCCAGCAGCTTCGACAGACAAGAGACCCAGTACTTC.

This clonotype was detected only a few times. The rearrangement uses TRBV7-9 and TRBJ2-3; D remains ambiguous. Germline CDR1 and CDR2: SEHNR and FQNEAQ (reference sequence). V lost 5 bases and J lost 0, with 18 bases in between. This CDR3 has 17 residues. The CDR3 region has the DNA TGTGCCAGCAGCGCGTTACTTGAGACCCGTAGCACAGATACGCAGTATTTT. It codes for CASSALLETRSTDTQYF.

The chain links TRBV20-1 to TRBJ1-4; possible D gene TRBD1, 6 bases. The CDR3 is 15 residues long. Germline V gene data show CDR1 as DFQATT and CDR2 as SNEGSKA (reference sequence). Trimming cost V 0 bases and J 3 bases, with 11 bases left between them. CDR3 coding DNA: TGCAGTGCTAGAGATGTCAGGGGCTCTAATGAAAAACTGTTTTTT. Protein sequence: CSARDVRGSNEKLFF.

There are a few counts of this clonotype. CDR3 sequence: CASSSAGPNNEQFF. The CDR3, as DNA: TGTGCCAGCAGCTCCGCGGGGCCGAACAATGAGCAGTTCTTC. This chain connects TRBV5-4 to TRBJ2-1, with a weak D call TRBD2 (6 bases). The germline gives CDR1 SGHNT, CDR2 YYREEE (reference sequence). V was pared by 3 bases and J by 5 bases, with 12 bases between. The CDR3 is 14 residues long.

Ten or more counts support this clonotype. This chain joins TRBV7-2 and TRBJ2-3; D is uncertain. Trimming took off 2 bases at V and 6 bases at J, with 6 bases between the two ends. CDR3 length: 12 residues. The germline CDR1 and CDR2 sequences are SGHTA and FQGNSA. The CDR3 loop reads CASSLWVDTQYF. CDR3 bases: TGTGCCAGCAGCTTATGGGTCGATACGCAGTATTTT.

The rearrangement links TRBV7-2 to TRBJ2-5; D is uncertain. The V end lost 4 bases, the J end lost 2 bases, and 11 bases lay between the germline ends. CDR1 is SGHTA, CDR2 FQGNSA, per germline. The CDR3 is 14 residues long. The CDR3 DNA follows: TGTGCCAGCAGCTACGACATGGTTCAAGAGACCCAGTACTTC. This encodes CASSYDMVQETQYF.

The rearrangement uses TRBV6-5 and TRBJ1-6, with TRBD1 as a possible D gene (5 bases). Per germline, CDR1 MNHEY and CDR2 SVGAGI. Trimming removed 2 bases from V and 0 bases from J, with 8 bases in between. The CDR3 consists of 16 residues. CDR3 sequence: CASSYGGSSYNSPLHF. The CDR3 bases are TGTGCCAGCAGTTACGGGGGAAGCTCCTATAATTCACCCCTCCACTTT.

This clonotype was seen many times. This rearrangement joins TRBV2 to TRBJ1-6; D call uncertain. V was pared by 1 base and J by 8 bases, with 9 bases between. This CDR3 contains 14 residues. Germline CDR1 SNHLY, CDR2 FYNNEI. CDR3 in DNA: TGTGCCAGCAGTGAAGTAGGGCCTGATTCACCCCTCCACTTT. This gives the protein CASSEVGPDSPLHF.

The chain recombines TRBV5-6 with TRBJ2-1; 8 nucleotides line up with TRBD2. This CDR3 comprises 15 residues. Germline CDR1 SGHDT, CDR2 YYEEEE. V gave up 4 bases and J gave up 9 bases; unmatched junction bases: 12. CDR3 amino acids: CASSPWTSLRGEQFF. The CDR3 bases are TGTGCCAGCAGCCCCTGGACTAGCCTCCGCGGTGAGCAGTTCTTC.

This clonotype turned up a few times. The rearrangement joins TRBV20-1 to TRBJ2-5; the D is unclear. CDR1 is DFQATT, CDR2 SNEGSKA, per germline (reference sequence). V lost 5 bases to trimming and J lost 2 bases, with 9 bases between them. This CDR3 region has 12 residues. The CDR3 loop reads CSASEQQETQYF. In nucleotides, the CDR3 is TGCAGTGCTTCTGAGCAGCAAGAGACCCAGTACTTC.

At least ten counts were recorded for this clonotype. This chain connects TRBV7-6 to TRBJ1-4, with 8 bases matching TRBD1. Trimming cost V 5 bases and J 8 bases; bases outside gene matches: 10. The CDR3 runs to 15 residues. The germline gives CDR1 SGHVS, CDR2 FNYEAQ. DNA of the CDR3: TGTGCCAGCAGCGCGACGACAGGGGTAGAAGAAAAACTGTTTTTT. Translation gives CASSATTGVEEKLFF. Together with reference TRBV7-6 and TRBJ1-4, the CDR3 gives the full variable domain: GAGVSQSPRYKVTKRGQDVALRCDPISGHVSLYWYRQALGQGPEFLTYFNYEAQQDKSGLPNDRFSAERPEGSISTLTIQRTEQRDSAMYRCASSATTGVEEKLFFGSGTQLSVL.

This clonotype appeared a few times. The CDR3 loop is CASSPPRDRDSPLHF. The CDR3 DNA reads TGTGCCAGCAGTCCCCCGCGGGACAGGGATTCACCCCTCCACTTT. The rearrangement uses TRBV7-9 and TRBJ1-6; 9 nucleotides line up with TRBD1. J lost 8 bases, V lost 6 bases, and 8 bases had no gene match. The germline CDR1 and CDR2 sequences are SEHNR and FQNEAQ (reference sequence). The CDR3 runs 15 residues.

In its sample, this clonotype was seen many times. V and J are TRBV2 and TRBJ2-5; the D is unclear. CDR3 length equals 10 residues. With 1 base removed from V and 6 bases from J, the gap between germline ends came to 0 bases. CDR1 is SNHLY and CDR2 is FYNNEI in the germline V gene. The CDR3 bases are TGTGCCAGCAGTGAAGAGACCCAGTACTTC. Translated: CASSEETQYF. The full variable domain, completed using reference TRBV2 and TRBJ2-5, is EPEVTQTPSHQVTQMGQEVILRCVPISNHLYFYWYRQILGQKVEFLVSFYNNEISEKSEIFDDQFSVERPDGSNFTLKIRSTKLEDSAMYFCASSEETQYFGPGTRLLVL.

This clonotype was counted between two and nine times. The V call is TRBV27, the J call TRBJ1-4; the match to TRBD1 covers 7 bases. Germline V lookup: CDR1 MNHEY, CDR2 SMNVEV (reference sequence). V was pared by 5 bases and J by 8 bases, with 8 bases of the junction left unmatched. This CDR3 is built from 14 residues. The CDR3 is CASSPRDSIEKLFF. The CDR3 region has the DNA TGTGCCAGCAGTCCGCGGGACAGCATCGAAAAACTGTTTTTT.

This clonotype was seen only a few times. This rearrangement joins TRBV5-1 to TRBJ1-2, with unresolved D. Trimming shortened V by 6 bases and J by 1 base, and 13 bases separated the two germline ends. CDR3 length: 14 amino acids. From germline, CDR1 is SGHRS and CDR2 YFSETQ. The CDR3 bases are TGCGCCAGCACCGGGGAAGAGGGTAACTATGGCTACACCTTC. Protein sequence: CASTGEEGNYGYTF.

This clonotype showed up many times. V usage is TRBV30 and J usage is TRBJ1-4; 10 bases fit TRBD1. The CDR3 has 15 amino acids. Germline trimming cut 1 base from V and 8 bases from J; bases unmatched to any gene: 7. Germline lookup yields CDR1 GTSNPN and CDR2 SVGIG (reference sequence). CDR3 protein: CAWSGLDRGPEKLFF. The CDR3 DNA reads TGTGCCTGGAGTGGGCTCGACAGGGGGCCAGAAAAACTGTTTTTT.

This clonotype was seen only a few times. Germline is not matched at one junction end, which may reflect a read error. The gene calls are TRBV7-2 and TRBJ1-2; no definite D call. Germline V CDR1 and CDR2: SGHTA, FQGNSA. This CDR3 has 11 residues. The CDR3 DNA reads as TGTGCCAGCAGCTCACGACGGGCTTCCTTCTTC. Amino acids: CASSSRRASFF.

This clonotype has a count of ten or more. This rearrangement joins TRBV7-6 to TRBJ2-1; 9 bases are shared with TRBD2. V lost 0 bases to trimming and J lost 8 bases; unmatched junction nucleotides: 17. The CDR3 consists of 19 residues. CDR1 SGHVS and CDR2 FNYEAQ come from the germline V gene. Here the CDR3 reads CASSLARGTSIGKADEQFF. Here the CDR3 DNA reads TGTGCCAGCAGCTTAGCGCGGGGGACTAGCATCGGGAAGGCGGATGAGCAGTTCTTC. The full variable domain, rest sourced from reference TRBV7-6 and TRBJ2-1, is GAGVSQSPRYKVTKRGQDVALRCDPISGHVSLYWYRQALGQGPEFLTYFNYEAQQDKSGLPNDRFSAERPEGSISTLTIQRTEQRDSAMYRCASSLARGTSIGKADEQFFGPGTRLTVL.

This clonotype was seen more than once but under ten times. The chain uses TRBV2 and TRBJ2-5, with D unresolved. Trimming took 5 bases from V and 0 from J, leaving 4 bases between them. Germline CDR1 SNHLY, CDR2 FYNNEI. This CDR3 has 12 residues. The CDR3 region has the DNA TGTGCCAGCAGTCAATACCAAGAGACCCAGTACTTC. Protein: CASSQYQETQYF.

The table lists this clonotype with many counts. V usage is TRBV20-1 and J usage is TRBJ2-3, with 12 bases lining up with TRBD2. The CDR3 has 19 amino acids. The junction had 14 bases not matched to a gene; V was cut back by 2 bases and J by 2 bases. From germline, CDR1 is DFQATT and CDR2 SNEGSKA (reference sequence). CDR3: CSARKASGGAGHLTDTQYF. For the CDR3, the DNA is TGCAGTGCTAGAAAGGCTAGCGGGGGGGCAGGTCACCTCACAGATACGCAGTATTTT.

V usage is TRBV18 and J usage is TRBJ1-5, with 7 bases identical to TRBD1. J was trimmed by 4 bases and V by 6 bases; bases with no gene match: 6. The length of the CDR3 is 14 residues. Germline V gene data show CDR1 as KGHSH and CDR2 as LQKENI. The CDR3 loop is CASSLTGRNQPQHF. For the CDR3, the DNA is TGTGCCAGCTCGCTGACAGGGCGAAATCAGCCCCAGCATTTT.

In its sample, this clonotype was seen a few times. The V call is TRBV2, the J call TRBJ2-5; tentatively, D is TRBD2 (6 bases). CDR3 length equals 14 residues. Germline lookup yields CDR1 SNHLY and CDR2 FYNNEI. Trimming took 6 bases from V and 1 from J, leaving 12 bases between them. In DNA, the CDR3 is TGTGCCAGCAGAACTGGACTAAGCCAAGAGACCCAGTACTTC. It specifies CASRTGLSQETQYF.

This clonotype was detected a few times. The rearrangement joins TRBV28 to TRBJ1-1; 7 bases agree with TRBD1. Germline CDR1 is MDHEN and CDR2 is SYDVKM. With V trimmed by 6 bases and J by 2 bases, 9 bases remained unmatched. This CDR3 has 15 residues. The CDR3 DNA sequence: TGTGCCAGCAGCTGGAAGGGGGCAATAAACACTGAAGCTTTCTTT. This codes for CASSWKGAINTEAFF.